This section outlines one TCR beta chain sequence together with its context. The antigen remains undetermined. A sample-barcoded 5' primer and a J-beta primer mix were used in a second PCR of roughly 7 to 11 cycles. A template-switch adaptor containing 12 random nucleotides labeled each cDNA molecule. Via MiXCR, TCRdb re-called the 5' RACE reads, giving one row per CDR3 protein. The data contain about 800,000 distinct CDR3 sequences, roughly 25% of them singletons. The entry originates in a study of blood T cells in healthy people across ages. Whole-study findings and limits: The recorded TCR beta diversity per million T cells decreased in a roughly linear manner with age. The study lacked donor CMV status, which possibly confounded expanded clonotype changes.

These sequences were also reported in another study, on T cells of mothers and their children.

The specimen sequenced was blood. The TCR originated in a boy under 18 in good health.

The CDR3 nucleotides are TGCGCCAGCAGCGTGGACAGTGCTGCTGGAAACACCATATATTTT. This codes for CASSVDSAAGNTIYF. The chain is built from TRBV5-1 and TRBJ1-3, with D perhaps TRBD1 (6 bases). The CDR3 length is 15 residues. Trimming left V 4 bases short and J 2 bases short, with 13 bases between. Germline assignment: CDR1 SGHRS and CDR2 YFSETQ. Full variable domain (rest looked up from reference TRBV5-1 and TRBJ1-3): KAGVTQTPRYLIKTRGQQVTLSCSPISGHRSVSWYQQTPGQGLQFLFEYFSETQRNKGNFPGRFSGRQFSNSRSEMNVSTLELGDSALYLCASSVDSAAGNTIYFGEGSWLTVV.